The text below deals with one TCR beta chain. Its antigen remains unknown. These data belong to a study of cytomegalovirus exposure and HLA in healthy donors. Study-wide results and limits: Reports showed the classifier diagnosing cytomegalovirus status with high specificity and sensitivity. Confirmation was obtained in vitro that a few CMV-associated chains are specific for CMV antigens. Many donors carried some public TCRs, although rarity characterized most TCR sequences. Subsequent analysis revealed that first-cohort TCR clusters tended to co-occur in the 120 validation repertoires.

TCRdb's table, derived via immunoSEQ multiplex PCR, lists solely in-frame clones and lacks some. The data show roughly 300,000 clones, around 86% seen once. CDR3 length: 17 amino acids. V lost 5 bases to trimming and J lost 6 bases; unmatched junction nucleotides: 18. The germline V gene encodes CDR1 MNHEY and CDR2 SMNVEV (reference sequence). The origin of this receptor is a woman in her late teens or twenties in good health and CMV-seronegative. The V call is TRBV27, the J call TRBJ1-1, with TRBD1 matching 7 bases. Sequenced sample: PBMCs. CDR3 amino acids: CASSPEDRARELAEAFF. CDR3 in DNA: TGTGCCAGCAGTCCCGAAGACAGGGCTAGAGAGTTGGCTGAAGCTTTCTTT.